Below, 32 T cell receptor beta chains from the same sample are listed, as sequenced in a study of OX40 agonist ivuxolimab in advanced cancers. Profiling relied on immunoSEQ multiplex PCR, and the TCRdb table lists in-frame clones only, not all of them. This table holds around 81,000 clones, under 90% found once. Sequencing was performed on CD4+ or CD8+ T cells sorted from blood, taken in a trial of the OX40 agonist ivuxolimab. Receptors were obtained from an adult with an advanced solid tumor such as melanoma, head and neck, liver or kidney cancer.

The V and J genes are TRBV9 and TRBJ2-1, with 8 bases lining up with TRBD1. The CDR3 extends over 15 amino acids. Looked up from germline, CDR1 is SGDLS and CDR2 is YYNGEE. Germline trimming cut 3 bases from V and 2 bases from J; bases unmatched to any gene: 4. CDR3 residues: CASSGTGSPYNEQFF. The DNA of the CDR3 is TGTGCCAGCAGCGGGACAGGGTCCCCCTACAATGAGCAGTTCTTC. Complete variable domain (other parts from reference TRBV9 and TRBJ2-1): DSGVTQTPKHLITATGQRVTLRCSPRSGDLSVYWYQQSLDQGLQFLIQYYNGEERAKGNILERFSAQQFPDLHSELNLSSLELGDSALYFCASSGTGSPYNEQFFGPGTRLTVL.

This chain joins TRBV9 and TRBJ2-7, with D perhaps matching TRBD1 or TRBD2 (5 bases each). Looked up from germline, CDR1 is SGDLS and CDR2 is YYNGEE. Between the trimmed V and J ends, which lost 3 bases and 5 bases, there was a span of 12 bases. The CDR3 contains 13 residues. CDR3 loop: CASSGGRGDEQYF. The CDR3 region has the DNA TGTGCCAGCAGCGGGGGTCGGGGCGACGAGCAGTACTTC.

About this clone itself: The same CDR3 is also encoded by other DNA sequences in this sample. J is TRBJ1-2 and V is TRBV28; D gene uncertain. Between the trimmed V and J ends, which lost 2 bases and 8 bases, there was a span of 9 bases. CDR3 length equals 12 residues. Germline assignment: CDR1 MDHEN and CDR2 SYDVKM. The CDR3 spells CASSLRGGGYTF. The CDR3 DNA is TGTGCCAGCAGTTTACGGGGAGGCGGCTACACCTTC.

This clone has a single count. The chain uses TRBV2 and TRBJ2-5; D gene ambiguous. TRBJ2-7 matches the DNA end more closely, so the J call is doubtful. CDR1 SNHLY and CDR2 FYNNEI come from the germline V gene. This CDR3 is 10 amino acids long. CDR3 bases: TGTGCCAGCAGCTCCTACGAGCAGTACTTC. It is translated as CASSSYEQYF.

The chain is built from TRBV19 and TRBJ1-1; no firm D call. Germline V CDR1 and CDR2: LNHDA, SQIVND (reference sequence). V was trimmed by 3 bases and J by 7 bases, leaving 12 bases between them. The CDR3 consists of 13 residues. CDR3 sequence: CASSMSWVNEAFF. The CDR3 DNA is TGTGCCAGTAGTATGTCGTGGGTAAATGAAGCTTTCTTT.

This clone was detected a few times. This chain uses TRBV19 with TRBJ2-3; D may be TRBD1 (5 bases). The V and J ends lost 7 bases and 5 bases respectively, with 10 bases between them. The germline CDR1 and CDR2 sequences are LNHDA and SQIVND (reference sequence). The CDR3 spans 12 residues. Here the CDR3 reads CASKGFVDTQYF. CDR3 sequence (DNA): TGTGCCAGTAAGGGGTTTGTAGATACGCAGTATTTT.

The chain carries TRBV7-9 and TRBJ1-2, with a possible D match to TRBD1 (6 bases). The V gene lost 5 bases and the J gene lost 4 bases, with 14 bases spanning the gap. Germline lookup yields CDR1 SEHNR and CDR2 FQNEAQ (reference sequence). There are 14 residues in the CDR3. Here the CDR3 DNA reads TGTGCCAGCAGCATCCTGCAGGGGTCCTATGGCTACACCTTC. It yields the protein CASSILQGSYGYTF.

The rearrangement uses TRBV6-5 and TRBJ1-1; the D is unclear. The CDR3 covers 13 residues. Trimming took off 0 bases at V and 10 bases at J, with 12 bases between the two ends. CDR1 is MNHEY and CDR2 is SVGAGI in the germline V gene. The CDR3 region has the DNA TGTGCCAGCAGTTACTCAACCCTTACGAGAGCTTTCTTT. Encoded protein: CASSYSTLTRAFF.

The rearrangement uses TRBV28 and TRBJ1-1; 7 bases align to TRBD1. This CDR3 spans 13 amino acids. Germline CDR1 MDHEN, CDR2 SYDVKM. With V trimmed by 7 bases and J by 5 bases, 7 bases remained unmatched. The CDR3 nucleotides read TGTGCCAGCACCTTACAGGGGATAACTGAAGCTTTCTTT. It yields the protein CASTLQGITEAFF.

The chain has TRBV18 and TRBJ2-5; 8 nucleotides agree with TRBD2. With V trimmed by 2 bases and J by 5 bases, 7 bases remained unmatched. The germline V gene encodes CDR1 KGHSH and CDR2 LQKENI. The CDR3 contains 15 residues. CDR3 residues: CASSPTAGVPETQYF. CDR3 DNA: TGTGCCAGCTCACCAACAGCGGGAGTACCTGAGACCCAGTACTTC.

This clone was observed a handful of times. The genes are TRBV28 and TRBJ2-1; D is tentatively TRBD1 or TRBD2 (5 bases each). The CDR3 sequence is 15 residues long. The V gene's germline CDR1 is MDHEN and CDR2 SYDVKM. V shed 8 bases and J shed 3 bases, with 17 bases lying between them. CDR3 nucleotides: TGTGCCAGCCTCGATCGTGGGGGTGGCTACAATGAGCAGTTCTTC. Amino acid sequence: CASLDRGGGYNEQFF.

CDR3: CASSEVGRTEAFF. The CDR3 region has the DNA TGTGCCAGCAGTGAGGTAGGGCGCACTGAAGCTTTCTTT. The rearrangement links TRBV6-1 to TRBJ1-1; no reliable D call. The CDR3 contains 13 residues. Germline lookup yields CDR1 MNHNS and CDR2 SASEGT. The V gene lost 3 bases and the J gene lost 4 bases, with 9 bases spanning the gap.

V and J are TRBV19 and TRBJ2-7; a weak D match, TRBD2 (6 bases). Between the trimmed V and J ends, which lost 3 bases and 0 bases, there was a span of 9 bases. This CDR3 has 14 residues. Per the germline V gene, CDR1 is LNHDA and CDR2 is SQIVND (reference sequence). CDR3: CASSIRESSYEQYF. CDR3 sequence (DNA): TGTGCCAGTAGTATCCGGGAGAGCTCCTACGAGCAGTACTTC.

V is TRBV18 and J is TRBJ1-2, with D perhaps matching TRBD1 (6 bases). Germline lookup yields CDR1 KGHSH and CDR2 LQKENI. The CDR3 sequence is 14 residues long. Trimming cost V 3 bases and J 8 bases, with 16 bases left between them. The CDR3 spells CASSPRQVLDGYTF. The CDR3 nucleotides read TGTGCCAGCTCACCCCGACAGGTGCTGGACGGCTACACCTTC.

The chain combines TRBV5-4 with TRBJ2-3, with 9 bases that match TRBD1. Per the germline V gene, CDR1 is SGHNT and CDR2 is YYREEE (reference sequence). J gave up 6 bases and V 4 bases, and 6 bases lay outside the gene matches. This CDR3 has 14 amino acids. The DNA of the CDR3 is TGTGCCAGCAGCCCTAACAGGGGGCCCGATACGCAGTATTTT. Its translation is CASSPNRGPDTQYF.

The DNA of the CDR3 is TGTGCCAGCAGTTTTATGGGGTACACTGAAGCTTTCTTT. This codes for CASSFMGYTEAFF. The gene calls are TRBV7-9 and TRBJ1-1; D ambiguous. This CDR3 has 13 amino acids. Per germline, CDR1 SEHNR and CDR2 FQNEAQ (reference sequence). V lost 6 bases, J lost 3 bases, and 11 bases lay in between.

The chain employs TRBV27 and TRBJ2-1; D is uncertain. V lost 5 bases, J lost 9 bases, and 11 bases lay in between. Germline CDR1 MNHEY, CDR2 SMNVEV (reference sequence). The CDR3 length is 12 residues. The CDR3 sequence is CASSPTSREQFF. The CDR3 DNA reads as TGTGCCAGCAGTCCGACAAGCCGTGAGCAGTTCTTC.

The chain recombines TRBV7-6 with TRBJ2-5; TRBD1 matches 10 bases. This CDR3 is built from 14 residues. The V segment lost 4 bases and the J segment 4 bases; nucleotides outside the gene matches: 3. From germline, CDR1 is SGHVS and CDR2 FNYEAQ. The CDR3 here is CASSSGQGGETQYF. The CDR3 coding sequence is TGTGCCAGCAGCTCCGGACAGGGGGGAGAGACCCAGTACTTC.

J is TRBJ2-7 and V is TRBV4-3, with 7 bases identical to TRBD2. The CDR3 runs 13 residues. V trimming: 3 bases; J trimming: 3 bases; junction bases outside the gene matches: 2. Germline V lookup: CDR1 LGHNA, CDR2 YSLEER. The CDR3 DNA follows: TGCGCCAGCAGCCAGAGCGGGATCTACGAGCAGTACTTC. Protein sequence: CASSQSGIYEQYF.

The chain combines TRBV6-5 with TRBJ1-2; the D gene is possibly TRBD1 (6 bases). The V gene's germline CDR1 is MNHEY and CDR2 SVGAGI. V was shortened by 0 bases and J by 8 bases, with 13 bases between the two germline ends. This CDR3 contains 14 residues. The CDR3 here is CASSYSAQGVGYTF. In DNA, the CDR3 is TGTGCCAGCAGTTACTCGGCACAGGGCGTAGGCTACACCTTC.

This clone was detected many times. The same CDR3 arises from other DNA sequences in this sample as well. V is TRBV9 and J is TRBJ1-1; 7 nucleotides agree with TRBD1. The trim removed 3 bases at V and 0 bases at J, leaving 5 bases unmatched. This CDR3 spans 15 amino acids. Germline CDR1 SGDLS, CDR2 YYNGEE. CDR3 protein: CASSGRQGMNTEAFF. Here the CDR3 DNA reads TGTGCCAGCAGCGGAAGACAGGGTATGAACACTGAAGCTTTCTTT.

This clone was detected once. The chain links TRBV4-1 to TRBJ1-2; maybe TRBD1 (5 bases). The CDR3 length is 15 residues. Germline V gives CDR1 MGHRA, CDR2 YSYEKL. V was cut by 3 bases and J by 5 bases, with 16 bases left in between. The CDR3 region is CASSQPGGSWYGYTF. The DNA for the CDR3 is TGCGCCAGCAGCCAGCCGGGGGGGAGTTGGTATGGCTACACCTTC.

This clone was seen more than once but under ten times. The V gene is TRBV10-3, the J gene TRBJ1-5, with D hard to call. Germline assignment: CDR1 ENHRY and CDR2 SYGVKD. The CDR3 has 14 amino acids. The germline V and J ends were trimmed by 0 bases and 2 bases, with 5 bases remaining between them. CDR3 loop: CAISESGGNQPQHF. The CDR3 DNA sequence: TGTGCCATCAGTGAGTCGGGAGGCAATCAGCCCCAGCATTTT.

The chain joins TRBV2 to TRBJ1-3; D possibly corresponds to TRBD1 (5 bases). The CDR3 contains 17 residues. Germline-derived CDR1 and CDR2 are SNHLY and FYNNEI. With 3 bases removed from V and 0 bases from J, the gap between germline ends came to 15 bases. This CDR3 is CASSDQGRVLSGNTIYF. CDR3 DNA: TGTGCCAGCAGTGATCAGGGCCGGGTGCTCTCTGGAAACACCATATATTTT.

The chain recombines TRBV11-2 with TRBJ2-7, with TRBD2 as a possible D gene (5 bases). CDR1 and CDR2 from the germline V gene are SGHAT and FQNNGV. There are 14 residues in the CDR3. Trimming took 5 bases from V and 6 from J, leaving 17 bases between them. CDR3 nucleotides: TGTGCCAGCAGCATAGGAGGCACCGCTCTCGAGCAGTACGTC. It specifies CASSIGGTALEQYV.

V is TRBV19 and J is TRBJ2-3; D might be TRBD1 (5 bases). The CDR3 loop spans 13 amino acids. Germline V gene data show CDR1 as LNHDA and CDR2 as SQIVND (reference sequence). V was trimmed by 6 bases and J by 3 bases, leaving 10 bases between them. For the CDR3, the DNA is TGTGCCAGTAGGTTAGGGGCTACAGATACGCAGTATTTT. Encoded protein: CASRLGATDTQYF.

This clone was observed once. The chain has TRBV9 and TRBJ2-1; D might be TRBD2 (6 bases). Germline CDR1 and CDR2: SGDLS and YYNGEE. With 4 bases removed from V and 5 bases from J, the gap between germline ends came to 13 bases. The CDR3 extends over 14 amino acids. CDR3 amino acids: CASSPGTFDNEQFF. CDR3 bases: TGTGCCAGCAGCCCAGGGACTTTTGACAATGAGCAGTTCTTC.

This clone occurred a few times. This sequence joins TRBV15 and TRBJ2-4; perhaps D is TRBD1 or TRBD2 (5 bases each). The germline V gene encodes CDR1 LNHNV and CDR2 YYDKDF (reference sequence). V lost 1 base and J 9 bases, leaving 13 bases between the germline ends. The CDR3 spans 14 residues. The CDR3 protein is CATSRVGEGTIQYF. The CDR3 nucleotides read TGTGCCACCAGCAGAGTAGGGGAAGGGACCATTCAGTACTTC. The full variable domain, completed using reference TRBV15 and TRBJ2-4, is DAMVIQNPRYQVTQFGKPVTLSCSQTLNHNVMYWYQQKSSQAPKLLFHYYDKDFNNEADTPDNFQSRRPNTSFCFLDIRSPGLGDTAMYLCATSRVGEGTIQYFGAGTRLSVL.

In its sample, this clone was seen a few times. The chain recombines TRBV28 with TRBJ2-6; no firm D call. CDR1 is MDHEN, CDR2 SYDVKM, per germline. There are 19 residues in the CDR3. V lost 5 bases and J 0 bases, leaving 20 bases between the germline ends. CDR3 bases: TGTGCCAGCAGTGGGTCCCCCCACGCTCCGGGCTCTGGGGCCAACGTCCTGACTTTC. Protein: CASSGSPHAPGSGANVLTF. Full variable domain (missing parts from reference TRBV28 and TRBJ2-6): DVKVTQSSRYLVKRTGEKVFLECVQDMDHENMFWYRQDPGLGLRLIYFSYDVKMKEKGDIPEGYSVSREKKERFSLILESASTNQTSMYLCASSGSPHAPGSGANVLTFGAGSRLTVL.

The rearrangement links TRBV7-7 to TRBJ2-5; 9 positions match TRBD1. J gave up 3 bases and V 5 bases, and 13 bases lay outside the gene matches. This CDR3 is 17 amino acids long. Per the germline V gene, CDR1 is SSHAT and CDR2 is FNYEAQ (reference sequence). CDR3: CASSIREGTGSEETQYF. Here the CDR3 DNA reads TGTGCCAGCAGCATTAGAGAGGGGACAGGGAGCGAAGAGACCCAGTACTTC. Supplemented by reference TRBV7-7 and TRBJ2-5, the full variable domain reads GAGVSQSPRYKVTKRGQDVTLRCDPISSHATLYWYQQALGQGPEFLTYFNYEAQPDKSGLPSDRFSAERPEGSISTLTIQRTEQRDSAMYRCASSIREGTGSEETQYFGPGTRLLVL.

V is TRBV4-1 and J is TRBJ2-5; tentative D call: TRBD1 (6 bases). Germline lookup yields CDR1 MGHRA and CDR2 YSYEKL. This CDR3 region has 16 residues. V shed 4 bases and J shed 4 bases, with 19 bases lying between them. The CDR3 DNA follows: TGCGCCAGCAGCCGCACCCTGGACAGACAAGGAGAGACCCAGTACTTC. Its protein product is CASSRTLDRQGETQYF.

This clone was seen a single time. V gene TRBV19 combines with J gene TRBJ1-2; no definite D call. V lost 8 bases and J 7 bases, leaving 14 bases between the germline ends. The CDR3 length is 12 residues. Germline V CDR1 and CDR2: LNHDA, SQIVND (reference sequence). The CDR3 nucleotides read TGTGCCAGTCTAAACGAAGGTGGTGGCTACACCTTC. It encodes CASLNEGGGYTF.